Following are 22 T cell receptor beta chains from one sample sequenced in a study of blood T cell repertoires in COVID-19. The repertoire was sequenced with immunoSEQ multiplex PCR; TCRdb's copy has only in-frame clones and lacks some. Of 300,000 to 350,000 clones in the sample, roughly 89% are singletons; the top ten hold around 0.97%. Sequencing was carried out using peripheral blood. The receptors were sampled from a woman aged 40 to 55 with COVID-19, enrolled during active disease.

The chain recombines TRBV9 with TRBJ2-1; 7 bases align to TRBD2. CDR1 and CDR2 from the germline V gene are SGDLS and YYNGEE. The V and J ends lost 0 bases and 4 bases, in that order; junction bases with no gene match: 4. The CDR3 length is 15 residues. The CDR3 DNA reads TGTGCCAGCAGCGTAGGCGGTAGCGGGTACAATGAGCAGTTCTTC. Residues: CASSVGGSGYNEQFF. Filled out from reference TRBV9 and TRBJ2-1, the complete variable domain reads DSGVTQTPKHLITATGQRVTLRCSPRSGDLSVYWYQQSLDQGLQFLIQYYNGEERAKGNILERFSAQQFPDLHSELNLSSLELGDSALYFCASSVGGSGYNEQFFGPGTRLTVL.

The chain employs TRBV28 and TRBJ1-5, with TRBD1 identical over 7 bases. J was trimmed by 7 bases and V by 6 bases; bases with no gene match: 15. This CDR3 is 16 amino acids long. Germline V CDR1 and CDR2: MDHEN, SYDVKM. Here the CDR3 DNA reads TGTGCCAGCAGCTCTACACGGGACAGACGTTTGCAGCCCCAGCATTTT. Translating gives CASSSTRDRRLQPQHF.

As to this clone: At one end the junction does not follow the germline gene, possibly because of a read error. The chain carries TRBV7-7 and TRBJ2-2, with 9 bases that match TRBD1. Germline V gene sequence: CDR1 SSHAT, CDR2 FNYEAQ (reference sequence). The CDR3 is made up of 16 amino acids. As DNA, the CDR3 is TGTGCTAGCAGCCCTCGAGGGACAGGGCAGACCGGGGAGCTGTTTTTT. It yields the protein CASSPRGTGQTGELFF. Full variable domain (outside the CDR3, taken from reference TRBV7-7 and TRBJ2-2): GAGVSQSPRYKVTKRGQDVTLRCDPISSHATLYWYQQALGQGPEFLTYFNYEAQPDKSGLPSDRFSAERPEGSISTLTIQRTEQRDSAMYRCASSPRGTGQTGELFFGEGSRLTVL.

The rearrangement joins TRBV9 to TRBJ2-1; no definite D call. The CDR3 totals 14 residues. The V end was cut by 0 bases, the J end by 0 bases, with 4 bases between. Germline CDR1 SGDLS, CDR2 YYNGEE. The CDR3 spells CASSVDISYNEQFF. CDR3 DNA: TGTGCCAGCAGCGTAGATATCTCCTACAATGAGCAGTTCTTC. Filled out from reference TRBV9 and TRBJ2-1, the complete variable domain reads DSGVTQTPKHLITATGQRVTLRCSPRSGDLSVYWYQQSLDQGLQFLIQYYNGEERAKGNILERFSAQQFPDLHSELNLSSLELGDSALYFCASSVDISYNEQFFGPGTRLTVL.

The chain employs TRBV7-2 and TRBJ2-5; 7 bases fit TRBD2. J lost 4 bases, V lost 4 bases, and 12 bases had no gene match. Germline V gene sequence: CDR1 SGHTA, CDR2 FQGNSA. This CDR3 region has 16 residues. CDR3 residues: CASSSFPAGVGETQYF. CDR3 coding DNA: TGTGCCAGCAGCTCGTTCCCTGCGGGAGTGGGAGAGACCCAGTACTTC.

The chain carries TRBV12-3 or TRBV12-4 and TRBJ1-1, with TRBD1 matching over 7 bases. The CDR3 runs to 13 residues. Germline trimming cut 7 bases from V and 7 bases from J; bases unmatched to any gene: 9. CDR3 amino acids: CASTLDRMVEAFF. In DNA form, the CDR3 reads TGTGCCAGCACCTTGGACAGGATGGTTGAAGCTTTCTTT.

The chain has TRBV15 and TRBJ2-3; no clear D. This CDR3 is 12 amino acids long. Trimming removed 1 base from V and 5 bases from J, with 4 bases in between. CDR1 is LNHNV and CDR2 is YYDKDF in the germline V gene (reference sequence). The CDR3 region has the DNA TGTGCCACCAGCAGAGCCCAAGATACGCAGTATTTT. This sequence encodes CATSRAQDTQYF.

The chain links TRBV10-3 to TRBJ2-2; tentatively, D is TRBD1 (6 bases). The germline V gene encodes CDR1 ENHRY and CDR2 SYGVKD. The CDR3 is 15 amino acids. The V end was cut by 2 bases, the J end by 5 bases, with 12 bases between. CDR3 sequence: CAISEKPRGTGELFF. DNA of the CDR3: TGTGCCATCAGTGAGAAACCCAGGGGTACCGGGGAGCTGTTTTTT.

The chain is built from TRBV7-9 and TRBJ2-1, with 12 bases that match TRBD2. Germline V gene sequence: CDR1 SEHNR, CDR2 FQNEAQ (reference sequence). CDR3 length: 16 residues. V was pared by 1 base and J by 5 bases, with 3 bases of the junction left unmatched. The CDR3 protein is CASSLELAGGNNEQFF. DNA of the CDR3: TGTGCCAGCAGCTTAGAGCTAGCGGGAGGGAACAATGAGCAGTTCTTC.

The chain carries TRBV6-5 and TRBJ1-1, with a weak D call TRBD1 (5 bases). Germline CDR1 reads MNHEY; CDR2 reads SVGAGI. CDR3 size: 15 residues. Trimming removed 5 bases from V and 4 bases from J, with 17 bases in between. CDR3 bases: TGTGCCAGCAGTCTCCGGGGGGTTAGGGGCACTGAAGCTTTCTTT. Amino acids: CASSLRGVRGTEAFF.

The chain employs TRBV6-6 and TRBJ1-2, with TRBD1 matching 8 bases. V dropped 0 bases and J dropped 3; count of bases not matched to a gene: 6. This CDR3 region has 16 residues. CDR1 and CDR2 from the germline V gene are MNHNY and SVGAGI (reference sequence). Written as DNA, the CDR3 is TGTGCCAGCAGTTACTCCCGGCAGGGGGCGGACTATGGCTACACCTTC. Its protein product is CASSYSRQGADYGYTF.

The gene calls are TRBV5-8 and TRBJ1-6, with D tentatively TRBD1 (6 bases). V shed 2 bases and J shed 10 bases, with 13 bases lying between them. Looked up from germline, CDR1 is SGHTS and CDR2 is YDEGEE. The CDR3 covers 14 residues. This CDR3 reads CASSFRGTESPLHF. The CDR3 nucleotides read TGTGCCAGCAGCTTCAGGGGAACGGAATCACCCCTCCACTTT.

The chain links TRBV11-2 to TRBJ2-1; 8 bases agree with TRBD2. Per germline, CDR1 SGHAT and CDR2 FQNNGV. This CDR3 spans 19 amino acids. With 1 base clipped from V and 1 base from J, the junction kept 12 bases outside the gene matches. CDR3 nucleotides: TGTGCCAGCAGCTTAGCCCTTCCTGGCGGGAGGTCGTCCTACAATGAGCAGTTCTTC. Translating gives CASSLALPGGRSSYNEQFF.

This chain connects TRBV15 to TRBJ2-1; TRBD2 matches at 8 bases. The germline gives CDR1 LNHNV, CDR2 YYDKDF (reference sequence). The V and J ends lost 5 bases and 4 bases, in that order; junction bases with no gene match: 7. The CDR3 sequence is 15 residues long. The CDR3 nucleotides are TGTGCCACCAGCGCCCGGGAGGGCCTATACAATGAGCAGTTCTTC. As protein: CATSAREGLYNEQFF.

The rearrangement joins TRBV7-2 to TRBJ2-1, with 7 positions matching TRBD2. J gave up 9 bases and V 5 bases, and 13 bases lay outside the gene matches. The V gene's germline CDR1 is SGHTA and CDR2 FQGNSA. This CDR3 region has 15 residues. In DNA, the CDR3 is TGTGCCAGCAGCCTTGGACTAGGACTCCCTAGTGAGCAGTTCTTC. The encoded protein is CASSLGLGLPSEQFF.

This sequence joins TRBV4-3 and TRBJ2-7, with D perhaps TRBD2 (6 bases). Germline CDR1 LGHNA, CDR2 YSLEER. The CDR3 is made up of 14 amino acids. V lost 5 bases and J 4 bases, leaving 15 bases between the germline ends. The CDR3, as DNA: TGCGCCAGCAGCTCAATTCACGGGAGTTACGAGCAGTACTTC. Translating gives CASSSIHGSYEQYF.

This chain links TRBV28 with TRBJ2-4; D unresolved. The CDR3 length is 13 residues. V was shortened by 6 bases and J by 7 bases, with 13 bases between the two germline ends. Germline CDR1 is MDHEN and CDR2 is SYDVKM. This CDR3 is CASSRVSPNIQYF. The CDR3 DNA reads as TGTGCCAGCAGCCGCGTGAGCCCCAACATTCAGTACTTC.

The chain has TRBV7-6 and TRBJ2-7, with TRBD2 matching 8 bases. The CDR3 extends over 15 amino acids. The V gene's germline CDR1 is SGHVS and CDR2 FNYEAQ. Germline trimming cut 2 bases from V and 0 bases from J; bases unmatched to any gene: 3. CDR3 residues: CASSLTGGSSYEQYF. The CDR3 nucleotides read TGTGCCAGCAGCTTAACGGGGGGGTCCTCCTACGAGCAGTACTTC.

The chain recombines TRBV7-9 with TRBJ1-1, with 7 bases aligning to TRBD1. CDR1 is SEHNR, CDR2 FQNEAQ, per germline (reference sequence). This CDR3 has 13 residues. V lost 5 bases, J lost 2 bases, and 2 bases stayed unmatched. The CDR3 DNA is TGTGCCAGCAGCGGACAGGCCAACACTGAAGCTTTCTTT. This translates into CASSGQANTEAFF.

Written as DNA, the CDR3 is TGTGCCAGCACGTCTCGGGGGGATCAGCCCCAGCATTTT. This codes for CASTSRGDQPQHF. The chain employs TRBV12-3 or TRBV12-4 and TRBJ1-5; a possible D gene is TRBD1 (5 bases). This CDR3 is 13 amino acids long. Trimming shortened V by 7 bases and J by 5 bases, and 12 bases separated the two germline ends.

The chain couples TRBV2 to TRBJ2-3; the match to TRBD2 covers 8 bases. The CDR3 is 15 amino acids. V lost 6 bases, J lost 3 bases, and 8 bases stayed unmatched. The V gene's germline CDR1 is SNHLY and CDR2 FYNNEI. The DNA of the CDR3 is TGTGCCAGCAGCCCCGGGGGGGCTGGGACAGATACGCAGTATTTT. It encodes CASSPGGAGTDTQYF.

The rearrangement links TRBV20-1 to TRBJ2-5; possibly TRBD1 for D (5 bases). The germline gives CDR1 DFQATT, CDR2 SNEGSKA (reference sequence). V was clipped by 3 bases and J by 1 base, with 9 bases between them. The CDR3 runs 13 residues. The CDR3 protein is CSASSGAQETQYF. The CDR3 nucleotides are TGCAGTGCTAGTAGTGGGGCCCAAGAGACCCAGTACTTC.